These 27 T cell receptor beta chains were sequenced from one sample in a study of blood T cell repertoires in COVID-19. Profiled with immunoSEQ multiplex PCR; TCRdb holds only in-frame clones, not every one. The table has 50,000 to 60,000 clones, around nine tenths seen once. Input material: peripheral blood. The source is a human donor in a cohort sampled during active COVID-19.

The chain couples TRBV10-2 to TRBJ1-5, with D unresolved. Germline CDR1 and CDR2: WSHSY and SAAADI. V was cut by 5 bases and J by 4 bases, with 9 bases left in between. The CDR3 totals 13 residues. The CDR3 sequence: CASSSGRNQPQHF. The CDR3 region has the DNA TGCGCCAGCAGTTCTGGCAGAAATCAGCCCCAGCATTTT.

This sequence joins TRBV7-8 and TRBJ2-7; a possible D gene is TRBD2 (6 bases). Germline values: CDR1 SGHVS, CDR2 FQNEAQ. Trimming shortened V by 0 bases and J by 4 bases, and 10 bases separated the two germline ends. This CDR3 comprises 14 residues. The CDR3 spells CASSLAGGSYEQYV. CDR3 DNA: TGTGCCAGCAGCTTAGCGGGGGGATCGTACGAGCAGTACGTC.

The chain employs TRBV10-3 and TRBJ1-6; D unresolved. The CDR3 runs to 15 residues. Trimming stripped 6 bases from V and 4 bases from J, with 13 bases between. Germline V CDR1 and CDR2: ENHRY, SYGVKD. The CDR3 DNA reads TGTGCCATCAGCGCAGGATATCCGTATAATTCACCCCTCCACTTT. It codes for CAISAGYPYNSPLHF.

The chain uses TRBV5-5 and TRBJ2-7; 12 positions agree with TRBD1. The V and J ends lost 7 bases and 3 bases, in that order; junction bases with no gene match: 2. The germline gives CDR1 SGHKS, CDR2 YYEKEE (reference sequence). CDR3 length: 13 residues. This CDR3 reads CASGTGGFYEQYV. The DNA for the CDR3 is TGTGCCAGCGGGACAGGGGGCTTCTACGAGCAGTACGTC.

This clone was seen more than once but under ten times. The CDR3 protein is CASSRRGTGADEQFF. In nucleotides, the CDR3 is TGTGCCAGCAGCCGGAGAGGGACAGGGGCCGATGAGCAGTTCTTC. The rearrangement joins TRBV11-2 to TRBJ2-1; 10 nucleotides align to TRBD1. CDR1 and CDR2 from the germline V gene are SGHAT and FQNNGV. V lost 5 bases and J lost 8; bases outside the gene matches: 9. The length of the CDR3 is 15 residues.

The V and J genes are TRBV6-2 or TRBV6-3 and TRBJ2-7; TRBD1 agrees at 8 bases. Germline CDR1 and CDR2: MNHEY and SVGEGT. The CDR3 has 12 residues. J was trimmed by 7 bases and V by 4 bases; bases with no gene match: 3. CDR3 region: CASSWTGWEQYV. The CDR3 coding sequence is TGTGCCAGCAGTTGGACAGGGTGGGAGCAGTACGTC.

CDR3 sequence reads: CASSFVAHGGGDQETQYF. Here the CDR3 DNA reads TGCGCCAGCAGCTTTGTGGCCCACGGCGGGGGGGACCAAGAGACCCAGTACTTC. The V and J genes are TRBV5-1 and TRBJ2-5; 9 bases agree with TRBD2. J gave up 0 bases and V 2 bases, and 11 bases lay outside the gene matches. Germline lookup yields CDR1 SGHRS and CDR2 YFSETQ. This CDR3 contains 18 residues.

This clone was seen more than once but under ten times. The V gene is TRBV7-2, the J gene TRBJ1-2, with D possibly matching TRBD1 (6 bases). The V end lost 4 bases, the J end lost 4 bases, and 13 bases lay between the germline ends. CDR1 is SGHTA, CDR2 FQGNSA, per germline. The CDR3 contains 14 residues. CDR3 protein: CASSWGTPAYGYTF. In DNA, the CDR3 is TGTGCCAGCAGCTGGGGGACACCGGCCTATGGCTACACCTTC.

This chain uses TRBV6-4 with TRBJ2-1; TRBD2 aligns across 9 bases. Germline V gene data show CDR1 as MRHNA and CDR2 as SNTAGT. The trim removed 3 bases at V and 9 bases at J, leaving 6 bases unmatched. This CDR3 region has 14 residues. The CDR3 nucleotides are TGTGCCAGCAGTGAGTTAGCGGGGGCCCGTGAGCAGTTCTTC. Translating it yields CASSELAGAREQFF.

The J gene is TRBJ2-1, the V gene TRBV2; 7 positions agree with TRBD1. Per germline, CDR1 SNHLY and CDR2 FYNNEI. The CDR3 runs to 15 residues. V was clipped by 3 bases and J by 9 bases; unmatched bases: 11. The CDR3 sequence: CASSEGTAPWSEQFF. As DNA, the CDR3 is TGTGCCAGCAGTGAGGGGACAGCTCCCTGGAGTGAGCAGTTCTTC. The entire variable domain, with the rest obtained from reference TRBV2 and TRBJ2-1, is as follows: EPEVTQTPSHQVTQMGQEVILRCVPISNHLYFYWYRQILGQKVEFLVSFYNNEISEKSEIFDDQFSVERPDGSNFTLKIRSTKLEDSAMYFCASSEGTAPWSEQFFGPGTRLTVL.

The chain uses TRBV19 and TRBJ1-5; TRBD1 matches at 8 bases. CDR1 is LNHDA, CDR2 SQIVND, per germline (reference sequence). This CDR3 is 17 amino acids long. V was clipped by 3 bases and J by 2 bases; unmatched bases: 9. CDR3 coding DNA: TGTGCCAGTAGTATCCCTGACAGGGGACACGGCAATCAGCCCCAGCATTTT. Its translation: CASSIPDRGHGNQPQHF.

The chain links TRBV9 to TRBJ1-1; TRBD1 aligns across 9 bases. The V segment lost 0 bases and the J segment 1 base; nucleotides outside the gene matches: 1. The germline gives CDR1 SGDLS, CDR2 YYNGEE. The CDR3 contains 15 residues. CDR3 bases: TGTGCCAGCAGCGTAGGGACAGGGGCGAACACTGAAGCTTTCTTT. The encoded protein is CASSVGTGANTEAFF.

In this sample, this clone turned up a few times. The DNA for the CDR3 is TGCGCCAGCAGTTTAGGGGGCGGAAGGGATCAGCCCCAGCATTTT. It encodes CASSLGGGRDQPQHF. The chain uses TRBV5-1 and TRBJ1-5; TRBD1 matches at 7 bases. CDR3 length: 15 amino acids. The V gene's germline CDR1 is SGHRS and CDR2 YFSETQ. After removal of 5 bases from V and 5 bases from J, the junction contained 10 bases not matched to a gene.

This sequence joins TRBV7-2 and TRBJ1-1; D remains unclear. Germline CDR1 reads SGHTA; CDR2 reads FQGNSA. This CDR3 comprises 13 residues. V was pared by 4 bases and J by 2 bases, with 8 bases between. The CDR3 DNA reads TGTGCCAGCAGCTCCCAGGTAAACACTGAAGCTTTCTTT. This translates into CASSSQVNTEAFF.

The chain carries TRBV7-8 and TRBJ1-5; TRBD1 matches at 11 bases. Germline V lookup: CDR1 SGHVS, CDR2 FQNEAQ. CDR3 length: 21 amino acids. The ends lost 0 bases at V and 3 bases at J; junction bases unmatched: 16. The CDR3 loop is CASSLAVGDRGEEVDNQPQHF. The DNA for the CDR3 is TGTGCCAGCAGCTTAGCGGTAGGGGACAGGGGGGAAGAGGTGGACAATCAGCCCCAGCATTTT.

V usage is TRBV9 and J usage is TRBJ1-3, with 7 bases that match TRBD1. The V segment lost 6 bases and the J segment 2 bases; nucleotides outside the gene matches: 5. This CDR3 contains 14 residues. Germline assignment: CDR1 SGDLS and CDR2 YYNGEE. The CDR3 reads CASTAGGPGNTIYF. The CDR3 coding sequence is TGTGCCAGCACCGCAGGGGGGCCTGGAAACACCATATATTTT.

V is TRBV14 and J is TRBJ2-5, with D perhaps TRBD1 (5 bases). V lost 6 bases and J 3 bases, leaving 11 bases between the germline ends. CDR1 and CDR2 (germline): SGHDN, FVKESK. The CDR3 has 13 residues. CDR3 DNA sequence: TGTGCCAGCAGGAAAGACAGTAAAGAGACCCAGTACTTC. This translates into CASRKDSKETQYF.

This sequence joins TRBV19 and TRBJ1-1, with 7 positions matching TRBD1. The CDR3 covers 20 residues. Germline V lookup: CDR1 LNHDA, CDR2 SQIVND (reference sequence). Trimming cost V 1 base and J 0 bases; bases outside gene matches: 17. The CDR3: CASSIGPDRARGRLNTEAFF. CDR3 DNA: TGTGCCAGTAGTATAGGCCCCGACAGGGCGCGGGGTCGTTTGAACACTGAAGCTTTCTTT.

This sequence joins TRBV28 and TRBJ2-4; TRBD2 aligns across 13 bases. V shed 4 bases and J 1 base; nucleotides not matched to a gene: 10. Germline lookup yields CDR1 MDHEN and CDR2 SYDVKM. The CDR3 consists of 19 residues. CDR3 region: CASSSWTSGGSRAKNIQYF. CDR3 in DNA: TGTGCCAGCAGTTCCTGGACTAGCGGGGGTTCGAGGGCCAAAAACATTCAGTACTTC.

CDR3 DNA: TGTGCCAGCAGCCAGGCGGCGGCTCGGGGCAACGTCCTGACTTTC. Amino acids: CASSQAAARGNVLTF. The genes are TRBV7-2 and TRBJ2-6, with a tentative D call TRBD2 (5 bases). Trimming removed 5 bases from V and 9 bases from J, with 17 bases in between. The CDR3 loop spans 15 amino acids. Germline V gene sequence: CDR1 SGHTA, CDR2 FQGNSA.

The chain carries TRBV5-6 and TRBJ2-3, with 8 nucleotides matching TRBD2. CDR1 and CDR2 (germline): SGHDT, YYEEEE. This CDR3 comprises 16 residues. The V segment lost 4 bases and the J segment 1 base; nucleotides outside the gene matches: 8. DNA for the CDR3: TGTGCCAGCAGCGTCCAGCGGGAGATGCGCACAGATACGCAGTATTTT. This codes for CASSVQREMRTDTQYF.

The genes are TRBV28 and TRBJ2-1; D perhaps matches TRBD2 (5 bases). V was cut by 6 bases and J by 5 bases, with 20 bases left in between. CDR1 is MDHEN, CDR2 SYDVKM, per germline. CDR3 length: 16 residues. CDR3 coding DNA: TGTGCCAGCAGCCGGGGTGGGTCGGGCGAAAACAATGAGCAGTTCTTC. This codes for CASSRGGSGENNEQFF.

CDR3 protein: CASSSVGRGETQYF. CDR3 DNA sequence: TGTGCCAGTAGCTCTGTGGGCAGGGGTGAGACCCAGTACTTC. The chain recombines TRBV19 with TRBJ2-5; a possible D gene is TRBD1 (6 bases). CDR1 LNHDA and CDR2 SQIVND come from the germline V gene (reference sequence). CDR3 length: 14 residues. V lost 6 bases and J lost 5, with 16 bases in between. The entire variable domain, with the rest obtained from reference TRBV19 and TRBJ2-5, is as follows: DGGITQSPKYLFRKEGQNVTLSCEQNLNHDAMYWYRQDPGQGLRLIYYSQIVNDFQKGDIAEGYSVSREKKESFPLTVTSAQKNPTAFYLCASSSVGRGETQYFGPGTRLLVL.

The rearrangement links TRBV5-1 to TRBJ2-5; 11 bases map to TRBD2. The CDR3 runs 15 residues. The V segment lost 5 bases and the J segment 5 bases; nucleotides outside the gene matches: 8. Germline CDR1 and CDR2: SGHRS and YFSETQ. CDR3 coding DNA: TGCGCCAGCAGTCTTAGCGGGAGGGCCGGGGAGACCCAGTACTTC. Amino acids: CASSLSGRAGETQYF. Variable domain in full (rest from reference TRBV5-1 and TRBJ2-5): KAGVTQTPRYLIKTRGQQVTLSCSPISGHRSVSWYQQTPGQGLQFLFEYFSETQRNKGNFPGRFSGRQFSNSRSEMNVSTLELGDSALYLCASSLSGRAGETQYFGPGTRLLVL.

This clone has a single count. V and J are TRBV28 and TRBJ1-2, with 11 bases that match TRBD1. Germline loops: CDR1 MDHEN, CDR2 SYDVKM. The CDR3 is 12 residues long. CDR3 in amino acids: CAGQGAGYGYTF. The CDR3 DNA reads TGTGCTGGACAGGGGGCAGGTTATGGCTACACCTTC.

For this clone: The same CDR3 arises from other DNA sequences in this sample as well. The V and J genes are TRBV15 and TRBJ1-1; TRBD1 might be the D (5 bases). Deletions cut 3 bases from V and 1 base from J, with 18 bases between. Germline V CDR1 and CDR2: LNHNV, YYDKDF (reference sequence). CDR3 length: 17 amino acids. The CDR3 nucleotides are TGTGCCACCAGCAGGGCCCGAACAGGTCTGGGGAACACTGAAGCTTTCTTT. Its translation is CATSRARTGLGNTEAFF.

The V and J genes are TRBV11-2 and TRBJ1-2, with TRBD1 matching over 7 bases. Germline lookup yields CDR1 SGHAT and CDR2 FQNNGV. V gave up 5 bases and J gave up 4 bases; unmatched junction bases: 7. The CDR3 extends over 14 amino acids. The CDR3 sequence is CASSHARTGYGYTF. CDR3 bases: TGTGCCAGCAGCCATGCGCGGACAGGCTATGGCTACACCTTC.